The subject of this entry is one T cell receptor (beta chain). With UMIs, 5'RACE template switching was used to make TCR beta cDNA. TCRdb re-analyzed the 5' RACE reads; it lists each CDR3 protein once, without DNA. The sample table includes about 550,000 distinct CDR3 sequences. This sample was taken from a study of T cells expressing NK-cell markers. Study summary: Sorted CD3+CD56+NKG2C+, CD3+CD56+NKG2C- and CD3+CD56-NKG2C+ T-cell subsets were beta-chain profiled.

CDR1 is SGHRS and CDR2 is YFSETQ in the germline V gene. CDR3 length: 13 residues. The sequencing sample was made of blood T cells: a sorted CD56 or NKG2C T cell subset, CD4+ or CD8+ T cells, or bulk PBMC T cells (not recorded which). The receptor comes from a man younger than 35 in good health. The chain recombines TRBV5-1 with TRBJ2-1; the TCRdb D gene call, TRBD2, has no DNA to confirm it. The CDR3 region is CASSLSREREPSF.